The 3 T cell receptor beta chains reported below all come from one sample, sequenced in a study of persistence of HIV-infected CD4 T cells (dated by TCRdb to the early 2020s). Interpreted using the paper, the treatment or condition label stands for: suppressive antiretroviral therapy. A pool of overlapping HIV-1 Gag 15-mer peptides was used at about 1 ug per peptide per mL for cell stimulation. Sorting of responding CD4+ T cells was based on upregulation of both CD40 ligand and CD69. The immunoSEQ hsTCRB assay version 4 in survey mode was used to sequence TCRbeta repertoires from genomic DNA. The clones in this table, taken by TCRdb from immuneACCESS, are in-frame only. Not every clone is retained; where verified, under half of the shortfall comes from an unresolved V gene, and the cause of the rest is unknown. This sample comprises approximately 20,000 clones, 65% of them detected only once. Together, the top ten hold 1.5% to 2% of the sample.

No antigen is known for these receptors. This material consisted of CD4+ T cells sorted from PBMCs after roughly 17-hour stimulation, taken from a patient who received antiretroviral therapy. What the cell subset or site label conveys for this sample: CD40L+CD69+ CD4 T cells responding to HIV-1 Gag peptides. The source is an adult woman with HIV who was CMV-seropositive.

This clone showed up just once. The chain uses TRBV5-1 and TRBJ2-5, with TRBD2 matching 9 bases. The J segment lost 5 bases and the V segment lost 0 bases, leaving 11 bases of the junction unmatched. Germline lookup yields CDR1 SGHRS and CDR2 YFSETQ. The CDR3 covers 17 residues. The CDR3 DNA reads TGCGCCAGCAGCTTGGCCGGAGGCGGGGGGGCATTTGAGACCCAGTACTTC. Translated, it gives CASSLAGGGGAFETQYF.

The V gene is TRBV30, the J gene TRBJ1-2; no clear D. CDR1 GTSNPN and CDR2 SVGIG come from the germline V gene (reference sequence). V gave up 2 bases and J gave up 8 bases, with 18 bases separating them. CDR3 length: 14 residues. The chain's CDR3 is CAWSFNPGRYGYTF. The CDR3 coding sequence is TGTGCCTGGAGTTTTAATCCAGGAAGGTACGGCTACACCTTC.

The chain is built from TRBV5-1 and TRBJ2-1; 8 nucleotides agree with TRBD2. Trimming cost V 7 bases and J 6 bases; bases outside gene matches: 9. Germline loops: CDR1 SGHRS, CDR2 YFSETQ. The CDR3 sequence is 14 residues long. The DNA for the CDR3 is TGCGCCAGCGGGGCTAGCGGGCGCCGCAATGAGCAGTTCTTC. It specifies CASGASGRRNEQFF.